The 26 T cell receptor beta chains in this list originate from one sample, sequenced in a study of T cell responses to AZD1222 COVID-19 vaccine. TCRdb's copy holds only in-frame clones and misses some; the assay was immunoSEQ multiplex PCR. This table lists over 120,000 clones. Sequencing was performed on peripheral blood. These receptors were taken from an adult in good health.

The chain has TRBV30 and TRBJ1-6; no clear D gene. The germline V gene encodes CDR1 GTSNPN and CDR2 SVGIG (reference sequence). This CDR3 is 13 amino acids long. V gave up 3 bases and J gave up 6 bases, with 9 bases separating them. The CDR3 region has the DNA TGTGCCTGGAGGACGGCTCTTAATTCACCCCTCCACTTT. Translation gives CAWRTALNSPLHF.

The CDR3 spells CASRSRRDSSSYEQYF. CDR3 in DNA: TGTGCCAGCAGGTCCCGGCGGGACAGCTCTTCCTACGAGCAGTACTTC. The V call is TRBV28, the J call TRBJ2-7; D may be TRBD1 (7 bases). Germline loops: CDR1 MDHEN, CDR2 SYDVKM. The CDR3 has 16 amino acids. V was cut by 6 bases and J by 1 base, with 19 bases left in between.

The chain has TRBV6-6 and TRBJ1-4, with TRBD1 identical over 7 bases. CDR3 length equals 15 residues. Trimming removed 4 bases from V and 5 bases from J; junction bases left unmatched: 7. Looked up from germline, CDR1 is MNHNY and CDR2 is SVGAGI (reference sequence). CDR3 in DNA: TGTGCCAGCAGTTCGTATCAGGGGGGGAATGAAAAACTGTTTTTT. It codes for CASSSYQGGNEKLFF.

V gene TRBV11-3 combines with J gene TRBJ2-7; tentatively, D is TRBD1 (5 bases). This CDR3 is 12 amino acids long. Trimming pared 5 bases from V and 4 bases from J, leaving 9 bases between. CDR1 and CDR2 (germline): SGHNT, YENEEA. The CDR3 coding sequence is TGTGCCAGCAGCGTACAGGTTTACGAGCAGTACTTC. Translation gives CASSVQVYEQYF.

This rearrangement joins TRBV28 to TRBJ1-2, with 8 bases identical to TRBD1. After removal of 2 bases from V and 7 bases from J, the junction contained 6 bases not matched to a gene. This CDR3 has 14 amino acids. From germline, CDR1 is MDHEN and CDR2 SYDVKM. The CDR3 loop is CASSLQGAPLGYTF. The CDR3 nucleotides are TGTGCCAGCAGTTTACAGGGGGCGCCGCTTGGCTACACCTTC.

The V call is TRBV2, the J call TRBJ1-5; TRBD1 might be the D (5 bases). The CDR3 sequence is 14 residues long. V was cut by 0 bases and J by 6 bases, with 9 bases left in between. Germline assignment: CDR1 SNHLY and CDR2 FYNNEI. CDR3 sequence (DNA): TGTGCCAGCAGTGAAGCTGCGGGGGGTCAGCCCCAGCATTTT. The encoded protein is CASSEAAGGQPQHF.

The rearrangement joins TRBV29-1 to TRBJ1-1; TRBD1 might be the D (6 bases). The CDR3 loop spans 12 amino acids. Germline lookup yields CDR1 SQVTM and CDR2 ANQGSEA. V shed 7 bases and J shed 1 base, with 10 bases lying between them. DNA of the CDR3: TGCAGCGGCTGGACAGAGAACACTGAAGCTTTCTTT. This encodes CSGWTENTEAFF.

The chain carries TRBV13 and TRBJ2-3, with D possibly being TRBD2 (5 bases). The CDR3 spans 15 residues. Deletions cut 1 base from V and 4 bases from J, with 12 bases between. Germline loops: CDR1 PRHDT, CDR2 FYEKMQ (reference sequence). CDR3 amino acids: CASSLDGKWADTQYF. Here the CDR3 DNA reads TGTGCCAGCAGCTTAGACGGGAAATGGGCAGATACGCAGTATTTT.

The chain combines TRBV28 with TRBJ1-2; D is uncertain. Trimming took off 2 bases at V and 4 bases at J, with 8 bases between the two ends. This CDR3 is 13 amino acids long. CDR1 and CDR2 (germline): MDHEN, SYDVKM. Here the CDR3 DNA reads TGTGCCAGCAGTTTACGTCAGATCTATGGCTACACCTTC. This sequence encodes CASSLRQIYGYTF.

The CDR3 sequence: CAISELAGGRAYGYTF. CDR3 DNA: TGTGCCATCAGTGAGTTAGCAGGGGGGAGAGCATATGGCTACACCTTC. The chain links TRBV10-3 to TRBJ1-2, with 7 nucleotides matching TRBD1. V was pared by 1 base and J by 5 bases, with 10 bases of the junction left unmatched. The CDR3 is made up of 16 amino acids. Germline V gives CDR1 ENHRY, CDR2 SYGVKD.

This chain links TRBV5-6 with TRBJ1-2; 10 bases align to TRBD1. The CDR3 runs 14 residues. Germline-derived CDR1 and CDR2 are SGHDT and YYEEEE. J gave up 8 bases and V 4 bases, and 8 bases lay outside the gene matches. The CDR3 sequence is CASSTDRGARGYTF. The CDR3 nucleotides are TGTGCCAGCAGCACGGACAGGGGGGCCAGAGGCTACACCTTC.

The chain uses TRBV19 and TRBJ1-2, with a tentative D call TRBD1 (5 bases). The CDR3 sequence is 16 residues long. CDR1 LNHDA and CDR2 SQIVND come from the germline V gene (reference sequence). Trimming took 9 bases from V and 5 from J, leaving 25 bases between them. CDR3 sequence (DNA): TGTGCCAGCCAACCCTACCACCGGGGGATCGGGTATGGCTACACCTTC. It is translated as CASQPYHRGIGYGYTF.

The J gene is TRBJ2-4, the V gene TRBV27; the D is unclear. The germline CDR1 and CDR2 sequences are MNHEY and SMNVEV (reference sequence). V lost 5 bases and J 0 bases, leaving 8 bases between the germline ends. CDR3 length: 14 amino acids. The CDR3 region is CASSLRTAKNIQYF. CDR3 DNA: TGTGCCAGCAGTCTACGGACAGCCAAAAACATTCAGTACTTC.

The chain employs TRBV7-8 and TRBJ1-5, with TRBD1 matching 7 bases. The CDR3 length is 16 residues. J gave up 2 bases and V 0 bases, and 4 bases lay outside the gene matches. From germline, CDR1 is SGHVS and CDR2 FQNEAQ. CDR3 residues: CASSLAGGGGNQPQHF. The CDR3 DNA reads as TGTGCCAGCAGCTTAGCAGGGGGCGGCGGCAATCAGCCCCAGCATTTT.

The chain is built from TRBV7-2 and TRBJ2-5, with TRBD1 identical over 11 bases. Germline CDR1 reads SGHTA; CDR2 reads FQGNSA. CDR3 length equals 19 residues. J was trimmed by 2 bases and V by 4 bases; bases with no gene match: 15. The CDR3 protein is CASSWARGPRDRGQETQYF. Written as DNA, the CDR3 is TGTGCCAGCAGCTGGGCCCGAGGTCCCCGGGACAGGGGGCAAGAGACCCAGTACTTC.

The chain joins TRBV24-1 to TRBJ1-2; the match to TRBD1 covers 8 bases. CDR1 and CDR2 (germline): KGHDR, SFDVKD. V lost 5 bases, J lost 0 bases, and 16 bases stayed unmatched. CDR3 size: 19 residues. The CDR3 DNA follows: TGTGCCACCAGTGCCCCAGGGGGCGCCGGTTCGGCAGCTAACTATGGCTACACCTTC. This translates into CATSAPGGAGSAANYGYTF.

The chain combines TRBV19 with TRBJ2-7; 7 positions agree with TRBD2. J was trimmed by 5 bases and V by 7 bases; bases with no gene match: 11. This CDR3 has 14 residues. CDR1 LNHDA and CDR2 SQIVND come from the germline V gene (reference sequence). Here the CDR3 reads CASTLSAGEDEQYF. Written as DNA, the CDR3 is TGTGCCAGTACCCTCTCGGCGGGGGAGGACGAGCAGTACTTC.

The genes are TRBV5-4 and TRBJ2-5; D remains unclear. Germline assignment: CDR1 SGHNT and CDR2 YYREEE (reference sequence). This CDR3 has 11 amino acids. V gave up 2 bases and J gave up 5 bases, with 4 bases separating them. Written as DNA, the CDR3 is TGTGCCAGCAGCTTCGGTGAGACCCAGTACTTC. Residues: CASSFGETQYF.

The rearrangement joins TRBV6-5 to TRBJ1-4, with a tentative D call TRBD1 (5 bases). Per germline, CDR1 MNHEY and CDR2 SVGAGI. The CDR3 totals 16 residues. V lost 4 bases and J 8 bases, leaving 20 bases between the germline ends. The CDR3 loop reads CASSSSREGLGEKLFF. The CDR3 DNA sequence: TGTGCCAGCAGTTCCTCGAGGGAGGGGCTCGGAGAAAAACTGTTTTTT.

V gene TRBV4-2 combines with J gene TRBJ2-5; maybe TRBD2 (6 bases). CDR1 and CDR2 from the germline V gene are LGHNA and YNFKEQ. CDR3 length equals 15 residues. V shed 5 bases and J shed 4 bases, with 17 bases lying between them. CDR3 sequence: CASSKEGTGGETQYF. The CDR3 bases are TGTGCCAGCAGCAAGGAGGGGACCGGGGGAGAGACCCAGTACTTC.

The chain carries TRBV5-5 and TRBJ2-1; D is perhaps TRBD1 (6 bases). CDR3 length: 15 residues. The germline CDR1 and CDR2 sequences are SGHKS and YYEKEE (reference sequence). V lost 0 bases and J lost 4, with 11 bases in between. This chain's CDR3 is CASSLEQGLYNEQFF. DNA for the CDR3: TGTGCCAGCAGCTTGGAGCAGGGGCTATACAATGAGCAGTTCTTC.

This chain links TRBV5-1 with TRBJ1-1, with a possible D match to TRBD1 (5 bases). CDR1 SGHRS and CDR2 YFSETQ come from the germline V gene. Trimming removed 0 bases from V and 11 bases from J, with 23 bases in between. The CDR3 covers 16 residues. Here the CDR3 DNA reads TGCGCCAGCAGCTTGGTTCCGGGGACCGTTGTCTCGGACGCTTTCTTT. It yields the protein CASSLVPGTVVSDAFF.

The chain recombines TRBV7-9 with TRBJ2-3; 12 nucleotides line up with TRBD2. The length of the CDR3 is 16 residues. CDR1 and CDR2 (germline): SEHNR, FQNEAQ (reference sequence). V trimming: 5 bases; J trimming: 7 bases; junction bases outside the gene matches: 10. CDR3: CASSPAASGGANTQYF. The CDR3 DNA follows: TGTGCCAGCAGCCCAGCCGCTAGCGGGGGGGCGAATACGCAGTATTTT.

This chain links TRBV11-2 with TRBJ1-4, with a weak D call TRBD1 (6 bases). This CDR3 region has 17 residues. Trimming removed 5 bases at V and 2 bases at J, with 18 bases between. The germline V gene has CDR1 SGHAT and CDR2 FQNNGV. CDR3 DNA sequence: TGTGCCAGCAGCCCATATTGGGGGGGGGCCACTAATGAAAAACTGTTTTTT. Translating it yields CASSPYWGGATNEKLFF.

This chain links TRBV5-4 with TRBJ2-2; 8 nucleotides match TRBD1. There are 14 residues in the CDR3. Germline V gene data show CDR1 as SGHNT and CDR2 as YYREEE (reference sequence). V lost 3 bases and J lost 3; bases outside the gene matches: 1. The CDR3, as DNA: TGTGCCAGCAGCTGGACAGGGTACACCGGGGAGCTGTTTTTT. Translating it yields CASSWTGYTGELFF.

Here the CDR3 DNA reads TGTGCCAGCAGTGACATGGGGTTCGGTCGGCTCACAGATACGCAGTATTTT. Translation gives CASSDMGFGRLTDTQYF. The V and J genes are TRBV2 and TRBJ2-3; D remains ambiguous. The CDR3 loop spans 17 amino acids. V was cut by 3 bases and J by 2 bases, with 18 bases left in between. The germline gives CDR1 SNHLY, CDR2 FYNNEI.